These 19 T cell receptor beta chains came from one sample sequenced in a study of control samples from healthy donors and cancer patients. The repertoire was sequenced with immunoSEQ multiplex PCR; TCRdb's copy has only in-frame clones and lacks some. The table has 15,000 to 20,000 clones, about 86% seen once; the top ten hold 11%. Material for sequencing was PBMCs. The receptors shown here come from a woman in her 70s with colorectal cancer.

J is TRBJ1-5 and V is TRBV7-8; D call uncertain. V was clipped by 1 base and J by 0 bases, with 10 bases between them. In germline, CDR1 is SGHVS, CDR2 FQNEAQ. The CDR3 has 16 amino acids. The CDR3 loop is CASSLGAPNSNQPQHF. CDR3 bases: TGTGCCAGCAGCTTAGGGGCTCCCAATAGCAATCAGCCCCAGCATTTT.

This chain connects TRBV6-5 to TRBJ2-7; D not certain. The CDR3 totals 13 residues. Trimming took 8 bases from V and 3 from J, leaving 14 bases between them. Germline loops: CDR1 MNHEY, CDR2 SVGAGI. The CDR3 nucleotides read TGTGCCAGCTGCCATCACCCGGACTACGAGCAGTACTTC. Amino acid sequence: CASCHHPDYEQYF.

A single count supports this clone. The V call is TRBV11-3, the J call TRBJ1-1; D possibly corresponds to TRBD1 (6 bases). Trimming removed 0 bases from V and 5 bases from J, with 13 bases in between. Germline CDR1 reads SGHNT; CDR2 reads YENEEA. The CDR3 spans 15 residues. The CDR3 DNA sequence: TGTGCCAGCAGCTTAGATCTTTCAGGGGATACTGAAGCTTTCTTT. It translates to CASSLDLSGDTEAFF.

This chain uses TRBV6-5 with TRBJ2-7, with TRBD1 as a possible D gene (6 bases). Germline lookup yields CDR1 MNHEY and CDR2 SVGAGI. Trimming took 4 bases from V and 6 from J, leaving 16 bases between them. This CDR3 is built from 14 residues. CDR3 amino acids: CASSSTETGGEQYF. In nucleotides, the CDR3 is TGTGCCAGCAGTTCCACCGAGACAGGTGGCGAGCAGTACTTC.

This clone was found once. V usage is TRBV14 and J usage is TRBJ2-1; tentative D call: TRBD2 (6 bases). V was shortened by 2 bases and J by 3 bases, with 17 bases between the two germline ends. This CDR3 is 17 amino acids long. Germline V CDR1 and CDR2: SGHDN, FVKESK. The CDR3 loop is CASSQPPGTPYYNEQFF. The CDR3 DNA sequence: TGTGCCAGCAGCCAACCCCCCGGGACTCCTTACTACAATGAGCAGTTCTTC.

The chain employs TRBV6-2 or TRBV6-3 and TRBJ2-7; D might be TRBD1 (6 bases). Between the trimmed V and J ends, which lost 2 bases and 3 bases, there was a span of 14 bases. The CDR3 loop spans 15 amino acids. The germline CDR1 and CDR2 sequences are MNHEY and SVGEGT. The CDR3: CASSYAGQKDYEQYF. The CDR3 DNA follows: TGTGCCAGCAGTTACGCCGGACAGAAAGACTACGAGCAGTACTTC.

This chain uses TRBV5-1 with TRBJ2-7, with a weak D call TRBD1 (5 bases). V lost 4 bases, J lost 3 bases, and 8 bases lay in between. This CDR3 has 12 residues. Germline V gene sequence: CDR1 SGHRS, CDR2 YFSETQ. The CDR3 DNA reads TGCGCCAGCAGCGGGCAGGGCTACGAGCAGTACTTC. As protein: CASSGQGYEQYF.

The chain has TRBV12-3 or TRBV12-4 and TRBJ2-3; the D gene is possibly TRBD2 (5 bases). The CDR3 is 13 residues long. V shed 3 bases and J shed 4 bases, with 8 bases lying between them. The CDR3 sequence: CASSFDGADTQYF. In DNA form, the CDR3 reads TGTGCCAGCAGTTTCGACGGGGCAGATACGCAGTATTTT.

The chain is built from TRBV6-2 or TRBV6-3 and TRBJ2-3, with D perhaps TRBD2 (5 bases). In germline, CDR1 is MNHEY, CDR2 SVGEGT. The CDR3 runs 13 residues. V lost 3 bases, J lost 3 bases, and 7 bases lay in between. The CDR3 coding sequence is TGTGCCAGCAGTTATTGGACTACAGATACGCAGTATTTT. Amino acids: CASSYWTTDTQYF.

This clone was counted a few times. V gene TRBV6-2 or TRBV6-3 combines with J gene TRBJ1-1; 7 nucleotides align to TRBD1. V dropped 2 bases and J dropped 2; count of bases not matched to a gene: 8. The CDR3 contains 16 residues. Germline CDR1 is MNHEY and CDR2 is SVGEGT. The CDR3 DNA reads TGTGCCAGCAGTTACACCTCCGGGACAGCCAACACTGAAGCTTTCTTT. Translation gives CASSYTSGTANTEAFF.

This chain joins TRBV30 and TRBJ1-1, with D perhaps matching TRBD1 (5 bases). V was trimmed by 2 bases and J by 5 bases, leaving 12 bases between them. The CDR3 consists of 13 residues. Germline assignment: CDR1 GTSNPN and CDR2 SVGIG (reference sequence). The CDR3 region is CAWSLFEGTEAFF. Here the CDR3 DNA reads TGTGCCTGGAGTTTGTTCGAGGGGACTGAAGCTTTCTTT.

The J gene is TRBJ2-7, the V gene TRBV2, with 7 bases that match TRBD1. Germline trimming cut 6 bases from V and 5 bases from J; bases unmatched to any gene: 7. The CDR3 runs 13 residues. CDR1 and CDR2 (germline): SNHLY, FYNNEI. CDR3 DNA sequence: TGTGCCAGCAGGGGACAGTTTTCCCACGAGCAGTACTTC. It is translated as CASRGQFSHEQYF.

The gene calls are TRBV5-1 and TRBJ1-1, with a tentative D call TRBD1 (5 bases). The CDR3 spans 15 residues. The germline gives CDR1 SGHRS, CDR2 YFSETQ. Trimming left V 0 bases short and J 0 bases short, with 9 bases between. The chain's CDR3 is CASSLGGTVNTEAFF. The CDR3 DNA sequence: TGCGCCAGCAGCTTGGGAGGGACGGTGAACACTGAAGCTTTCTTT.

The chain has TRBV5-6 and TRBJ2-7; D is possibly TRBD1 or TRBD2 (5 bases each). The CDR3 sequence is 15 residues long. Germline assignment: CDR1 SGHDT and CDR2 YYEEEE. The V end lost 7 bases, the J end lost 3 bases, and 20 bases lay between the germline ends. This CDR3 reads CASAALDSGLYEQYF. CDR3 in DNA: TGTGCCAGCGCGGCGCTAGACAGCGGCCTCTACGAGCAGTACTTC.

The chain is built from TRBV9 and TRBJ2-1; 8 nucleotides line up with TRBD1. This CDR3 is 15 amino acids long. The V and J ends lost 3 bases and 1 base, in that order; junction bases with no gene match: 3. Germline loops: CDR1 SGDLS, CDR2 YYNGEE. Here the CDR3 reads CASSAQGASYNEQFF. CDR3 in DNA: TGTGCCAGCAGCGCCCAGGGGGCTTCCTACAATGAGCAGTTCTTC.

V is TRBV29-1 and J is TRBJ2-3; D possibly corresponds to TRBD1 (6 bases). There are 14 residues in the CDR3. The ends were cut back, 3 bases at V and 3 bases at J, with 13 bases in the middle. The germline V gene encodes CDR1 SQVTM and CDR2 ANQGSEA. The CDR3 region is CSVDFPQGTDTQYF. The CDR3, as DNA: TGCAGCGTTGATTTCCCGCAGGGGACAGATACGCAGTATTTT.

V gene TRBV7-2 combines with J gene TRBJ2-3, with D possibly being TRBD1 or TRBD2 (5 bases each). The germline gives CDR1 SGHTA, CDR2 FQGNSA. This CDR3 has 14 amino acids. Trimming took 5 bases from V and 5 from J, leaving 14 bases between them. The CDR3 nucleotides read TGTGCCAGCAGCCCCCGGGGACCCGGAGATACGCAGTATTTT. It encodes CASSPRGPGDTQYF. Drawing the rest from reference TRBV7-2 and TRBJ2-3, the complete variable domain is GAGVSQSPSNKVTEKGKDVELRCDPISGHTALYWYRQSLGQGLEFLIYFQGNSAPDKSGLPSDRFSAERTGGSVSTLTIQRTQQEDSAVYLCASSPRGPGDTQYFGPGTRLTVL.

The rearrangement uses TRBV10-3 and TRBJ2-5, with 12 bases matching TRBD2. CDR3 length: 20 amino acids. Per the germline V gene, CDR1 is ENHRY and CDR2 is SYGVKD. With 8 bases clipped from V and 2 bases from J, the junction kept 21 bases outside the gene matches. CDR3 sequence (DNA): TGTGCCATCGCCGAACGCAGAGGGCTAGCGGGGGGGCCCGGGCAAGAGACCCAGTACTTC. Translating gives CAIAERRGLAGGPGQETQYF.

The V call is TRBV30, the J call TRBJ1-2; 8 bases fit TRBD1. V shed 4 bases and J 6 bases; nucleotides not matched to a gene: 10. The CDR3 is 14 residues long. In germline, CDR1 is GTSNPN, CDR2 SVGIG (reference sequence). CDR3 sequence reads: CAWIPTIRGHGYTF. Written as DNA, the CDR3 is TGTGCCTGGATCCCGACGATCAGGGGGCATGGCTACACCTTC.